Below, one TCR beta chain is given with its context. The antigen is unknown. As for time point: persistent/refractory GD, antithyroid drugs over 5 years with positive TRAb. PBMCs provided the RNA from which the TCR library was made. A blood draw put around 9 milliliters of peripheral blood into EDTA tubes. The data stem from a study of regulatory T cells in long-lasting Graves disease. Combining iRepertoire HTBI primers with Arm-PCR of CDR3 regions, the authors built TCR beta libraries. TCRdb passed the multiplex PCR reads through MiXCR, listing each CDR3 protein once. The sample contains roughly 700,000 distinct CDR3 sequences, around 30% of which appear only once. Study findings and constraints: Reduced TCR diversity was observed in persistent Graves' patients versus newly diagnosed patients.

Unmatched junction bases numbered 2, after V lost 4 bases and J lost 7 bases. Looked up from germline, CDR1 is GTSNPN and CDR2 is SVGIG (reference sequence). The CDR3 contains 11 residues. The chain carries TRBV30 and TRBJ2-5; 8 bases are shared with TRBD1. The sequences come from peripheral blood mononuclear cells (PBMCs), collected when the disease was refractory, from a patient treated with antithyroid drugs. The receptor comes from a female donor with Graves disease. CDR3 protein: CAWTDRGTQYF. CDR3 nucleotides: TGTGCCTGGACCGACAGGGGGACCCAGTACTTC.